The 15 T cell receptor beta chains listed next were all sequenced from one sample in a study of post-analysis software for immune sequencing data. Every TCR beta cDNA library bore unique molecular identifiers. TCRdb itself ran the PCR reads through MiXCR, one entry per CDR3 protein. The table shows some 370,000 distinct CDR3 sequences, with about a third occurring only once. These receptors lack a known antigen. Findings of the study overall: With TRBV5-6, TRBV5-1 and TRBV20-1 included, 4 to 6 TRBV segments were more frequent in patients than in controls.

What was sequenced was blood. The receptors shown here come from a girl under 18 with multiple sclerosis.

V usage is TRBV7-9 and J usage is TRBJ2-1, with 11 positions matching TRBD2. Germline CDR1 is SEHNR and CDR2 is FQNEAQ (reference sequence). The CDR3 has 18 residues. After removal of 5 bases from V and 6 bases from J, the junction contained 15 bases not matched to a gene. The CDR3 nucleotides are TGTGCCAGCAGCGGTAGCGGGGGGGCCGTCCTCTCTCTCAATGAGCAGTTCTTC. It specifies CASSGSGGAVLSLNEQFF.

This clonotype has only a few counts. The rearrangement joins TRBV20-1 to TRBJ2-4; unclear D gene. CDR1 DFQATT and CDR2 SNEGSKA come from the germline V gene (reference sequence). The length of the CDR3 is 16 residues. The ends were cut back, 5 bases at V and 0 bases at J, with 17 bases in the middle. CDR3 in DNA: TGCAGTGCTCGCCCGGGCCAGAACTTAGCCAAAAACATTCAGTACTTC. It codes for CSARPGQNLAKNIQYF.

This clonotype was seen a handful of times. CDR3 sequence: CATSDSGDSGANVLTF. The CDR3 nucleotides read TGTGCCACCAGTGATTCCGGGGACTCTGGGGCCAACGTCCTGACTTTC. The chain has TRBV24-1 and TRBJ2-6; D is perhaps TRBD2 (5 bases). The CDR3 covers 16 residues. Germline V gives CDR1 KGHDR, CDR2 SFDVKD. Deletions cut 2 bases from V and 0 bases from J, with 7 bases between.

This clonotype occurred a few times. The chain recombines TRBV20-1 with TRBJ2-3; D possibly corresponds to TRBD1 (5 bases). CDR1 and CDR2 from the germline V gene are DFQATT and SNEGSKA (reference sequence). With 3 bases removed from V and 4 bases from J, the gap between germline ends came to 11 bases. The CDR3 totals 13 residues. The DNA of the CDR3 is TGCAGTGCTAGGGCAACAGGTCCAGATACGCAGTATTTT. This gives the protein CSARATGPDTQYF.

The chain has TRBV9 and TRBJ1-2; a possible D gene is TRBD1 (6 bases). The CDR3 length is 14 residues. The ends were cut back, 3 bases at V and 4 bases at J, with 13 bases in the middle. The V gene's germline CDR1 is SGDLS and CDR2 YYNGEE. CDR3 protein: CASSAPGGLYGYTF. Here the CDR3 DNA reads TGTGCCAGCAGCGCTCCGGGGGGGCTCTATGGCTACACCTTC.

This clonotype was recorded many times. V gene TRBV12-3 or TRBV12-4 combines with J gene TRBJ1-4; D uncertain. This CDR3 region has 12 residues. With 6 bases removed from V and 7 bases from J, the gap between germline ends came to 9 bases. The CDR3 DNA follows: TGTGCCAGCAGCCGCTTAGGTGAAAAACTGTTTTTT. Encoded protein: CASSRLGEKLFF.

This clonotype came up a few times. This chain uses TRBV6-5 with TRBJ2-3; D not resolved. V was pared by 4 bases and J by 3 bases, with 11 bases between. Looked up from germline, CDR1 is MNHEY and CDR2 is SVGAGI. There are 14 residues in the CDR3. The CDR3 DNA reads as TGTGCCAGCAGTTCGGCAGACTCTACAGATACGCAGTATTTT. As protein: CASSSADSTDTQYF.

This sequence joins TRBV20-1 and TRBJ2-7; D gene unclear. Trimming took off 3 bases at V and 1 base at J, with 10 bases between the two ends. This CDR3 is built from 13 residues. The germline gives CDR1 DFQATT, CDR2 SNEGSKA (reference sequence). The CDR3 loop is CSASPLTSYEQYF. The CDR3 DNA is TGCAGTGCTAGTCCTCTGACGTCCTACGAGCAGTACTTC.

The V call is TRBV7-8, the J call TRBJ1-6; no reliable D call. Germline CDR1 SGHVS, CDR2 FQNEAQ. Deletions cut 5 bases from V and 7 bases from J, with 9 bases between. The CDR3 runs to 13 residues. This CDR3 is CASSLNGNSPLHF. DNA of the CDR3: TGTGCCAGCAGCCTCAACGGGAATTCACCCCTCCACTTT.

The chain links TRBV7-2 to TRBJ2-7; the match to TRBD1 covers 9 bases. Germline-derived CDR1 and CDR2 are SGHTA and FQGNSA. V lost 6 bases to trimming and J lost 0 bases; unmatched junction nucleotides: 9. This CDR3 spans 16 amino acids. The CDR3 spells CASSRDRDRVSYEQYF. The CDR3 nucleotides read TGTGCCAGCAGTCGCGACCGGGACAGGGTCTCCTACGAGCAGTACTTC.

CDR3 sequence (DNA): TGCGCCAGCAGCCAAGAAGGTGGGAGGGAACGGTCTGATGGCTACACCTTC. It is translated as CASSQEGGRERSDGYTF. The rearrangement links TRBV4-1 to TRBJ1-2; D not certain. Trimming left V 0 bases short and J 6 bases short, with 20 bases between. The germline V gene encodes CDR1 MGHRA and CDR2 YSYEKL. This CDR3 region has 17 residues.

V gene TRBV7-9 combines with J gene TRBJ1-1; D is perhaps TRBD1 (6 bases). This CDR3 has 14 residues. V lost 7 bases and J 1 base, leaving 13 bases between the germline ends. Per the germline V gene, CDR1 is SEHNR and CDR2 is FQNEAQ (reference sequence). In DNA, the CDR3 is TGTGCCAGCACGGGAGGGGGTAAGAACACTGAAGCTTTCTTT. This sequence encodes CASTGGGKNTEAFF.

The chain couples TRBV20-1 to TRBJ2-5; D is possibly TRBD2 (6 bases). Trimming took 1 base from V and 11 from J, leaving 20 bases between them. The CDR3 consists of 14 residues. Germline assignment: CDR1 DFQATT and CDR2 SNEGSKA (reference sequence). CDR3 coding DNA: TGCAGTGCTAGAGTCCCGGGACTTTACAATGAGCAGTACTTC. Protein sequence: CSARVPGLYNEQYF.

This sequence joins TRBV12-3 or TRBV12-4 and TRBJ1-1; D unresolved. The V and J ends lost 3 bases and 1 base respectively, with 6 bases between them. The CDR3 runs 13 residues. The CDR3 loop is CASSFKENTEAFF. The CDR3 DNA sequence: TGTGCCAGCAGTTTCAAGGAGAACACTGAAGCTTTCTTT.

There are a few counts of this clonotype. The chain is built from TRBV12-3 or TRBV12-4 and TRBJ1-2; 7 bases align to TRBD1. The CDR3 runs 15 residues. With V trimmed by 1 base and J by 7 bases, 9 bases remained unmatched. The CDR3 reads CASSLDGTAKSGYTF. CDR3 bases: TGTGCCAGCAGTTTAGATGGGACAGCCAAGTCTGGCTACACCTTC.